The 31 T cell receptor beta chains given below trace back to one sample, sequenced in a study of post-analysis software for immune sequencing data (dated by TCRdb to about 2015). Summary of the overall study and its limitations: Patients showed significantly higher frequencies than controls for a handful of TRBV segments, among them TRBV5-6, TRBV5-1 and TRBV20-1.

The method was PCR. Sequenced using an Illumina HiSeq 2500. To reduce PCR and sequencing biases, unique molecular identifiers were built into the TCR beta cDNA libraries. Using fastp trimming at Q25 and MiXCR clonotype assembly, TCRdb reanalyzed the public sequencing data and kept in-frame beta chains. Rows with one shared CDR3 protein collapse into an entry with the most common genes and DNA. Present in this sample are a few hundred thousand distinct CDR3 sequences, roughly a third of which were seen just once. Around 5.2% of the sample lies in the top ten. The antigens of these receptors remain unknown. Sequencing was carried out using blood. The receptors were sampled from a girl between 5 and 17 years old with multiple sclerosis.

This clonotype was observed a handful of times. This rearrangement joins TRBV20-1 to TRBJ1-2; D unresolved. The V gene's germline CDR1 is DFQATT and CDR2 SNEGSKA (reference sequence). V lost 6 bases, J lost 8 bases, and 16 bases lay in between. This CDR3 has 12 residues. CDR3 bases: TGCAGTGCAATGGACGAGAAAGGAGGCTACACCTTC. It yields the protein CSAMDEKGGYTF.

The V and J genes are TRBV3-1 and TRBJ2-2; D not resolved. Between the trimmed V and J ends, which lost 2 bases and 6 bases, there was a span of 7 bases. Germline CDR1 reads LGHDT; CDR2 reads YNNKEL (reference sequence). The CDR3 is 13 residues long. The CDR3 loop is CASSQFVPGELFF. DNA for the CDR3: TGTGCCAGCAGCCAATTCGTCCCCGGGGAGCTGTTTTTT.

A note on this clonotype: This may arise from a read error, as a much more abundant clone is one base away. The DNA of the CDR3 is TGCGGCGTGAAACAGACAGGGGGTATTGAGCAGTTCTTC. It translates to CGVKQTGGIEQFF. The chain links TRBV29-1 to TRBJ2-1; 9 bases fit TRBD1. The CDR3 runs 13 residues. Germline-derived CDR1 and CDR2 are SQVTM and ANQGSEA.

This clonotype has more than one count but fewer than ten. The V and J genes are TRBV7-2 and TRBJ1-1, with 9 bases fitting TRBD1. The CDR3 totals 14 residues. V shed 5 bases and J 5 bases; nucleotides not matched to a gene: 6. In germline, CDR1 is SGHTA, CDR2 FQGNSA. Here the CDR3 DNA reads TGTGCCAGCAGCGTACAGGGGGCCAGGACTGAAGCTTTCTTT. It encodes CASSVQGARTEAFF.

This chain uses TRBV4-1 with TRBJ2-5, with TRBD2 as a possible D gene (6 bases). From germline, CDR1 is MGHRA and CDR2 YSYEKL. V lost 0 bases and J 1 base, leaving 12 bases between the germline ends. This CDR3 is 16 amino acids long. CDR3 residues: CASSQDLGGSQETQYF. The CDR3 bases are TGCGCCAGCAGCCAAGATCTCGGGGGTAGCCAAGAGACCCAGTACTTC.

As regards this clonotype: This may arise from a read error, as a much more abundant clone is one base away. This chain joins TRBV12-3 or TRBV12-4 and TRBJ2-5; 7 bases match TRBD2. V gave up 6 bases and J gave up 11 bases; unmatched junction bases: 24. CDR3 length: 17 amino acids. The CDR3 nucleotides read TGTGCCAGCAGCCTCCCCGTTGGACTAGTCTCGACCTATGAGCAGTACTTC. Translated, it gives CASSLPVGLVSTYEQYF.

The CDR3 region has the DNA TGTGCCACCAGCAGAGGAGGAGAAGAGACCCAGTTCTTC. It is translated as CATSRGGEETQFF. The rearrangement links TRBV15 to TRBJ2-1, with D unclear. This CDR3 is 13 amino acids long. Trimming removed 1 base at V and 13 bases at J, with 14 bases between. Germline V lookup: CDR1 LNHNV, CDR2 YYDKDF (reference sequence).

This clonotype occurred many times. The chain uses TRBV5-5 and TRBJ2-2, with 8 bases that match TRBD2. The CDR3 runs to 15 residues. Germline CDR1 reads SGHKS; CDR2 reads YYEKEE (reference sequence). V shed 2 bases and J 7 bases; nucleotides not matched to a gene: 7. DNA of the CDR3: TGTGCCAGCAGCTTAACGGGACTAGTTGGCGGGGAGCTGTTTTTT. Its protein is CASSLTGLVGGELFF.

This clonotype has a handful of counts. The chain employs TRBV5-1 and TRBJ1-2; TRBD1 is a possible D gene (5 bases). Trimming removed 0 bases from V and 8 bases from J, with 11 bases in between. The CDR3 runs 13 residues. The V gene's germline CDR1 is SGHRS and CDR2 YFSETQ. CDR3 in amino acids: CASSLEGTLGYTF. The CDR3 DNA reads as TGCGCCAGCAGCTTGGAAGGGACGCTGGGCTACACCTTC.

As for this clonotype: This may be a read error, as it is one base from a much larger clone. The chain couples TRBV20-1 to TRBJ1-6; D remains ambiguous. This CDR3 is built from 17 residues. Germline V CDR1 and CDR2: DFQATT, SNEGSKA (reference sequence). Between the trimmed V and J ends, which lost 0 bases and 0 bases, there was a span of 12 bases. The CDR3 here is CSARDLAGSSYNSPLHF. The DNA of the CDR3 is TGCAGTGCTAGAGATTTGGCTGGGAGCTCCTATAATTCACCCCTCCACTTT.

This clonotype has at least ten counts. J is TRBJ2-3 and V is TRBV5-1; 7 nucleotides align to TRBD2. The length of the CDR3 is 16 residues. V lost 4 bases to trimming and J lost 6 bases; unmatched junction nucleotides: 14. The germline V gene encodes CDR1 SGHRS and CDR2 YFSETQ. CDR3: CASSPGTTGKVDTQYF. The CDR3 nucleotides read TGCGCCAGCAGCCCGGGGACTACCGGAAAGGTGGATACGCAGTATTTT.

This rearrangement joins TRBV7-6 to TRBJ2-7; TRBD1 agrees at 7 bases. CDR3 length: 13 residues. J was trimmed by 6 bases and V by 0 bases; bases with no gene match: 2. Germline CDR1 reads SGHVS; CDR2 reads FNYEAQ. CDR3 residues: CASSLAAGGEQYF. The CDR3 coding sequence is TGTGCCAGCAGCTTAGCGGCAGGGGGCGAGCAGTACTTC.

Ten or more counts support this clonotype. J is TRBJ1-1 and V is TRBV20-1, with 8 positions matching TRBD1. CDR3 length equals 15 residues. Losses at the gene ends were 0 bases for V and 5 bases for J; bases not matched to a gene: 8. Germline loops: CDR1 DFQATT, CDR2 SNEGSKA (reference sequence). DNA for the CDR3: TGCAGTGCTAGAGATCAAGAGACAGGGGAAACTGAAGCTTTCTTT. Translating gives CSARDQETGETEAFF.

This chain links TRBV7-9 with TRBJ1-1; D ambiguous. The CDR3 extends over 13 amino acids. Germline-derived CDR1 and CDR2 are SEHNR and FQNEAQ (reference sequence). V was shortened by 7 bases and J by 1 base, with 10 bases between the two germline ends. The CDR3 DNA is TGTGCCAGCACCCCGGACGGGAACACTGAAGCTTTCTTT. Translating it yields CASTPDGNTEAFF.

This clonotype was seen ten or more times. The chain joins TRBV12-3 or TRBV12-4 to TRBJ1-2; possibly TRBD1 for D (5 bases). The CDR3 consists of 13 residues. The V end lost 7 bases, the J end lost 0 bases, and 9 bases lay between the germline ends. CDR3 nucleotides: TGTGCCAGCACCCAGACAGCTAACTATGGCTACACCTTC. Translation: CASTQTANYGYTF.

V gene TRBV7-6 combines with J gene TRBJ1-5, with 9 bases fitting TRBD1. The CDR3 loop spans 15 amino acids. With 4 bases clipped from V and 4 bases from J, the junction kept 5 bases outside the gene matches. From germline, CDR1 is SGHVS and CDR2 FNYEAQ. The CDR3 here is CASSWAGTGNQPQHF. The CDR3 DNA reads TGTGCCAGCAGCTGGGCCGGGACAGGGAATCAGCCCCAGCATTTT. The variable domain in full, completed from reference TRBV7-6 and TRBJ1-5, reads GAGVSQSPRYKVTKRGQDVALRCDPISGHVSLYWYRQALGQGPEFLTYFNYEAQQDKSGLPNDRFSAERPEGSISTLTIQRTEQRDSAMYRCASSWAGTGNQPQHFGDGTRLSIL.

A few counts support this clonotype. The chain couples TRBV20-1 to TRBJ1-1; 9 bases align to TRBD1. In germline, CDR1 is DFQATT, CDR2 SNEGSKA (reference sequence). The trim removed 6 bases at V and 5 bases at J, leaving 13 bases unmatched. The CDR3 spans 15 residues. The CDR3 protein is CSALDRGWSTTEAFF. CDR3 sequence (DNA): TGCAGTGCGCTGGACAGGGGTTGGAGTACAACTGAAGCTTTCTTT.

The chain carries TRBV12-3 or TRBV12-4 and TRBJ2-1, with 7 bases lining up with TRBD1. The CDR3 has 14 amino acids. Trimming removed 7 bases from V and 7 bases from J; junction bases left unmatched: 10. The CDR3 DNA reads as TGTGCCAGCACAATGACAGGGACGGGAAATGAGCAGTTCTTC. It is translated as CASTMTGTGNEQFF.

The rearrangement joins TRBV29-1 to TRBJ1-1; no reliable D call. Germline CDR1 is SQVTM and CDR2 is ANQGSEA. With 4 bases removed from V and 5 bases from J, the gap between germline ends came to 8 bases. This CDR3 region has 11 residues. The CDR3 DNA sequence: TGCAGCGTTGTGGGTCCGACTGAAGCTTTCTTT. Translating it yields CSVVGPTEAFF.

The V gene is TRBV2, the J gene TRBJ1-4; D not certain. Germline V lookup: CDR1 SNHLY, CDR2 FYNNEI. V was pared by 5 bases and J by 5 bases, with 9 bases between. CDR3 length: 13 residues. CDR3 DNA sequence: TGTGCCAGCAGTACGCAGATGAATGAAAAACTGTTTTTT. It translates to CASSTQMNEKLFF.

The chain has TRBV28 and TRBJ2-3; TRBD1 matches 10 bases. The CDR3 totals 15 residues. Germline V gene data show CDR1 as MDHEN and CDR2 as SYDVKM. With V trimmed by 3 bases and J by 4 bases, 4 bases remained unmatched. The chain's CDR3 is CASSFGTGDADTQYF. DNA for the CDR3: TGTGCCAGCAGTTTTGGGACAGGGGACGCAGATACGCAGTATTTT.

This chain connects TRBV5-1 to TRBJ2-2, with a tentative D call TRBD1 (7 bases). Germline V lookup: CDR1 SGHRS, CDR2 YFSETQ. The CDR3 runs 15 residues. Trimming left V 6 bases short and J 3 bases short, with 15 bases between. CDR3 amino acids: CASNPEGAYTGELFF. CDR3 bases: TGCGCCAGCAACCCGGAGGGGGCTTACACCGGGGAGCTGTTTTTT.

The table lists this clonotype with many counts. CDR3 DNA sequence: TGCGCCAGTGGAGCGGGACGGCGAAACTATGGCTACACCTTC. It is translated as CASGAGRRNYGYTF. The chain couples TRBV4-1 to TRBJ1-2, with D possibly being TRBD1 (5 bases). The germline V gene encodes CDR1 MGHRA and CDR2 YSYEKL. The V end lost 9 bases, the J end lost 2 bases, and 16 bases lay between the germline ends. The CDR3 is 14 amino acids.

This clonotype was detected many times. The CDR3 sequence is CATSRDQGQRRETQYF. The CDR3, as DNA: TGTGCCACCAGCAGAGATCAGGGGCAGAGAAGGGAGACCCAGTACTTC. The rearrangement links TRBV15 to TRBJ2-5, with D perhaps TRBD1 (6 bases). Per the germline V gene, CDR1 is LNHNV and CDR2 is YYDKDF (reference sequence). With 0 bases removed from V and 5 bases from J, the gap between germline ends came to 16 bases. The CDR3 has 16 amino acids.

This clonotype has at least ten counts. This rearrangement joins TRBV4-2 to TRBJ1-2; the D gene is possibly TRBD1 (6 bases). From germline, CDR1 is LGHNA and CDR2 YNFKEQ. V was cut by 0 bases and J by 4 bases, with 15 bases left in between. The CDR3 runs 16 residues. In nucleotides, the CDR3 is TGTGCCAGCAGCCAAGATTTAGGGGGGTTCAGCTATGGCTACACCTTC. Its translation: CASSQDLGGFSYGYTF.

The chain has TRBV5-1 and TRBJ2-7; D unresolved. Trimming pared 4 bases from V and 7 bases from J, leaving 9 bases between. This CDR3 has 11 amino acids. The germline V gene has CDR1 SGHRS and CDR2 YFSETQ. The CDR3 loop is CASSLSWEQYF. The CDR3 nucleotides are TGCGCCAGCAGCCTCTCCTGGGAGCAGTACTTC.

CDR3: CATLPGTDYGYTF. CDR3 bases: TGTGCCACCCTTCCCGGGACAGACTATGGCTACACCTTC. This sequence joins TRBV2 and TRBJ1-2; 7 positions agree with TRBD1. With 10 bases clipped from V and 3 bases from J, the junction kept 8 bases outside the gene matches. The CDR3 totals 13 residues. CDR1 SNHLY and CDR2 FYNNEI come from the germline V gene.

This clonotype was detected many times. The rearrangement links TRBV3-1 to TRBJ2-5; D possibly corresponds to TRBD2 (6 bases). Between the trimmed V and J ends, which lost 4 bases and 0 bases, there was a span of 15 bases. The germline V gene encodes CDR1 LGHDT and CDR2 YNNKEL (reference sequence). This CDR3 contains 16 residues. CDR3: CASSRRAGQYQETQYF. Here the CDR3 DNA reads TGTGCCAGCAGCCGCCGAGCGGGCCAGTACCAAGAGACCCAGTACTTC.

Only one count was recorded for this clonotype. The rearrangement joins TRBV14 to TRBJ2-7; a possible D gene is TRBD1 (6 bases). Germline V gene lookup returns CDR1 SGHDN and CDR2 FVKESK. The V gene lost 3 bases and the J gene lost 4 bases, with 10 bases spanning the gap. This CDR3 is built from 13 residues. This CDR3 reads CASSHGTYYEQYF. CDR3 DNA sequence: TGTGCCAGCAGCCACGGGACATATTACGAGCAGTACTTC.

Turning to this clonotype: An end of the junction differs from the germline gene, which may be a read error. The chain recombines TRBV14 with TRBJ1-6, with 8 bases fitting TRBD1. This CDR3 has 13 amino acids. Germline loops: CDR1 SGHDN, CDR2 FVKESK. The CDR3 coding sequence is TGTGCCAGCAGCCGACAGGGGAATTCACCCCCCCACTTT. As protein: CASSRQGNSPPHF.

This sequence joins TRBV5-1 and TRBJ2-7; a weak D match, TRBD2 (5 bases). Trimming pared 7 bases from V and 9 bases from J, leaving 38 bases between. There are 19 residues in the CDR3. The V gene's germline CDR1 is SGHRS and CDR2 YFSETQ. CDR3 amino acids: CASPTVRALSLRAKELQYF. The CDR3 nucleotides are TGCGCCAGCCCCACGGTGCGGGCCTTGTCCCTACGTGCGAAAGAACTGCAGTACTTC.